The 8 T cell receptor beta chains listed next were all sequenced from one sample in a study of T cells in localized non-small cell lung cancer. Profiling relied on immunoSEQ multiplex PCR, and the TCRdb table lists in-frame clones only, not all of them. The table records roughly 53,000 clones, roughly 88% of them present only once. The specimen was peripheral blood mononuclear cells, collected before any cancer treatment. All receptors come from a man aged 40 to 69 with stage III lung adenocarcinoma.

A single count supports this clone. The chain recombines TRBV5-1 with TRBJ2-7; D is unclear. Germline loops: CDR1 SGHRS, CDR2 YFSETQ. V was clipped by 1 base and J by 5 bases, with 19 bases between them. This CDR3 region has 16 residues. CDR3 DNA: TGCGCCAGCAGCTTGTATAACGCCCGTGGGGTGGACGAGCAGTACTTC. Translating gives CASSLYNARGVDEQYF.

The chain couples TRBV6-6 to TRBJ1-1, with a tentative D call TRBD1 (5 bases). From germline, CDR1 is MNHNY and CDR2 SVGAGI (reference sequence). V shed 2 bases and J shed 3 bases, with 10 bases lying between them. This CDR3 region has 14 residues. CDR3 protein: CASSYTRGDTEAFF. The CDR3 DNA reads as TGTGCCAGCAGTTACACCCGGGGGGACACTGAAGCTTTCTTT.

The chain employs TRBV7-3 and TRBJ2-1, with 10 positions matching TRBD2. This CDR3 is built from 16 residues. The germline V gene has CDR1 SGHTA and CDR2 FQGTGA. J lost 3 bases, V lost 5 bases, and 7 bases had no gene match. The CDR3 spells CASSPVERGGYNEQFF. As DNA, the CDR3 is TGTGCCAGCAGCCCCGTGGAGCGGGGGGGCTACAATGAGCAGTTCTTC. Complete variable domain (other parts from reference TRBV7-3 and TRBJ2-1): GAGVSQTPSNKVTEKGKYVELRCDPISGHTALYWYRQSLGQGPEFLIYFQGTGAADDSGLPNDRFFAVRPEGSVSTLKIQRTERGDSAVYLCASSPVERGGYNEQFFGPGTRLTVL.

This CDR3 reads CASSFGTLTDTQYF. Here the CDR3 DNA reads TGTGCCAGCAGCTTCGGGACTCTAACAGATACGCAGTATTTT. This sequence joins TRBV5-8 and TRBJ2-3; maybe TRBD2 (6 bases). The CDR3 length is 14 residues. V gave up 2 bases and J gave up 3 bases, with 10 bases separating them. The germline V gene has CDR1 SGHTS and CDR2 YDEGEE. The full variable domain, rest sourced from reference TRBV5-8 and TRBJ2-3, is EAGVTQSPTHLIKTRGQQATLRCSPISGHTSVYWYQQALGLGLQFLLWYDEGEERNRGNFPPRFSGRQFPNYSSELNVNALELEDSALYLCASSFGTLTDTQYFGPGTRLTVL.

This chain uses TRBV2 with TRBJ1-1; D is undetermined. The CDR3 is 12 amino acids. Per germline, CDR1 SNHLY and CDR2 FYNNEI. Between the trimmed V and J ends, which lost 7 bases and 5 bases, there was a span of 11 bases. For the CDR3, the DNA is TGTGCCAGCAAAAGTGGAAAAACTGAAGCTTTCTTT. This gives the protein CASKSGKTEAFF.

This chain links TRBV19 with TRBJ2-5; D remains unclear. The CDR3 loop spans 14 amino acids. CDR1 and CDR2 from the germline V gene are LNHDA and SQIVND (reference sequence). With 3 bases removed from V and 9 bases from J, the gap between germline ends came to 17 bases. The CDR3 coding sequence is TGTGCCAGTAGTATTGGCCCCCCCGGAAGAGCCCAGTACTTC. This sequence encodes CASSIGPPGRAQYF.

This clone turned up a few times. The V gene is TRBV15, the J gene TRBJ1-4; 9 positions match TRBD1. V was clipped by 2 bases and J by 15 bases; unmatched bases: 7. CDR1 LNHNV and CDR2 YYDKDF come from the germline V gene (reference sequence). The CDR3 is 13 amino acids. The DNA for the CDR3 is TGTGCCACCAGCAGAAAGACAGGGGGTAAATTGTTTTTT. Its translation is CATSRKTGGKLFF. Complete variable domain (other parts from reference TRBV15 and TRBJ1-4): DAMVIQNPRYQVTQFGKPVTLSCSQTLNHNVMYWYQQKSSQAPKLLFHYYDKDFNNEADTPDNFQSRRPNTSFCFLDIRSPGLGDTAMYLCATSRKTGGKLFFGSGTQLSVL.

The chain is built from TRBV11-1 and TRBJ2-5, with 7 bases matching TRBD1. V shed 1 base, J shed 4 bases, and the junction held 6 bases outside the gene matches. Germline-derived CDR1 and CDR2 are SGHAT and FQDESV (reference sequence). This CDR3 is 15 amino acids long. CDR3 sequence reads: CASSLVGGRGETQYF. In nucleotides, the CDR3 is TGTGCCAGCAGCTTAGTAGGGGGCAGGGGAGAGACCCAGTACTTC.